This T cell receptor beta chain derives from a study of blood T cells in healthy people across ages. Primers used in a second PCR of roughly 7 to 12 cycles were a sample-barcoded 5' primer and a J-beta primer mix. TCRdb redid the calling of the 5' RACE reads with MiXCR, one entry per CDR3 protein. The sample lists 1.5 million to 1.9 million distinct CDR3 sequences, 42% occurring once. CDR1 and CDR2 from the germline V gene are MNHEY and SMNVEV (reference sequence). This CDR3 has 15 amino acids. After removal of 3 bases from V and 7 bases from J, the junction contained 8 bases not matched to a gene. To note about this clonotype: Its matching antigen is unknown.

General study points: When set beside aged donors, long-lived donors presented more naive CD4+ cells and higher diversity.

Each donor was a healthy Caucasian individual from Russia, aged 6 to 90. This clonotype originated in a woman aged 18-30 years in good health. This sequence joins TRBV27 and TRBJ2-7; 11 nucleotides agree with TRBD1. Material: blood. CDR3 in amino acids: CASSFRTGGPNEQYF. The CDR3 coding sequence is TGTGCCAGCAGTTTCCGGACAGGGGGCCCCAATGAGCAGTACTTC.